One sample yielded the 7 T cell receptor beta chains listed below, sequenced in a study of Tregs in tolerant kidney transplant recipients. The assay was immunoSEQ multiplex PCR, and TCRdb's table has in-frame clones only and misses some. Counted here are about 240,000 clones, approximately 84% occurring once; the ten biggest clones make up about 0.68%. Sequenced input: CD4+ T cells from blood. All receptors derive from a human donor in good health.

The gene calls are TRBV2 and TRBJ2-3; D gene unclear. V lost 3 bases and J 2 bases, leaving 9 bases between the germline ends. CDR1 SNHLY and CDR2 FYNNEI come from the germline V gene. The CDR3 is 14 residues long. The CDR3 DNA reads TGTGCCAGCAGTGAGGGCCTACTCACAGATACGCAGTATTTT. It is translated as CASSEGLLTDTQYF.

The chain recombines TRBV20-1 with TRBJ1-2, with unresolved D. CDR1 and CDR2 (germline): DFQATT, SNEGSKA (reference sequence). This CDR3 is 11 amino acids long. Trimming removed 4 bases at V and 6 bases at J, with 9 bases between. CDR3 amino acids: CSATSENGYTF. CDR3 in DNA: TGCAGTGCTACGAGTGAGAATGGCTACACCTTC.

V is TRBV6-6 and J is TRBJ2-7; 10 bases line up with TRBD1. V dropped 6 bases and J dropped 1; count of bases not matched to a gene: 3. Germline loops: CDR1 MNHNY, CDR2 SVGAGI (reference sequence). The CDR3 consists of 14 residues. CDR3 bases: TGTGCCAGCAGGGCGGGACAGGGGTCCTACGAGCAGTACTTC. Translation gives CASRAGQGSYEQYF.

The table lists this clone with a few counts. V and J are TRBV2 and TRBJ1-6; no clear D gene. CDR1 is SNHLY, CDR2 FYNNEI, per germline. The CDR3 has 12 residues. The V end was cut by 7 bases, the J end by 10 bases, with 11 bases between. CDR3 sequence: CASTYRDSPLHF. CDR3 coding DNA: TGTGCCAGCACCTACAGAGACTCACCCCTCCACTTT.

The V gene is TRBV2, the J gene TRBJ2-3, with D unclear. The CDR3 extends over 12 amino acids. Germline V gene lookup returns CDR1 SNHLY and CDR2 FYNNEI. Trimming cost V 2 bases and J 6 bases, with 6 bases left between them. The CDR3 here is CASSEQGDTQYF. CDR3 sequence (DNA): TGTGCCAGCAGTGAACAAGGGGATACGCAGTATTTT.

The chain is built from TRBV2 and TRBJ1-2; 7 bases align to TRBD1. Unmatched junction bases numbered 10, after V lost 6 bases and J lost 6 bases. The CDR3 has 14 residues. Germline CDR1 is SNHLY and CDR2 is FYNNEI. The CDR3 DNA sequence: TGTGCCAGCAGGGTCTCCGGGACAGTACATGGCTACACCTTC. This sequence encodes CASRVSGTVHGYTF.

This clone was picked up a small number of times. The CDR3 sequence: CASSTSRVEETQYF. The CDR3 DNA follows: TGTGCCAGCAGCACCTCAAGGGTCGAAGAGACCCAGTACTTC. The chain couples TRBV7-2 to TRBJ2-5; no firm D call. The CDR3 consists of 14 residues. Germline V CDR1 and CDR2: SGHTA, FQGNSA. V was cut by 5 bases and J by 3 bases, with 13 bases left in between. Full variable domain (remainder filled in from reference TRBV7-2 and TRBJ2-5): GAGVSQSPSNKVTEKGKDVELRCDPISGHTALYWYRQSLGQGLEFLIYFQGNSAPDKSGLPSDRFSAERTGGSVSTLTIQRTQQEDSAVYLCASSTSRVEETQYFGPGTRLLVL.